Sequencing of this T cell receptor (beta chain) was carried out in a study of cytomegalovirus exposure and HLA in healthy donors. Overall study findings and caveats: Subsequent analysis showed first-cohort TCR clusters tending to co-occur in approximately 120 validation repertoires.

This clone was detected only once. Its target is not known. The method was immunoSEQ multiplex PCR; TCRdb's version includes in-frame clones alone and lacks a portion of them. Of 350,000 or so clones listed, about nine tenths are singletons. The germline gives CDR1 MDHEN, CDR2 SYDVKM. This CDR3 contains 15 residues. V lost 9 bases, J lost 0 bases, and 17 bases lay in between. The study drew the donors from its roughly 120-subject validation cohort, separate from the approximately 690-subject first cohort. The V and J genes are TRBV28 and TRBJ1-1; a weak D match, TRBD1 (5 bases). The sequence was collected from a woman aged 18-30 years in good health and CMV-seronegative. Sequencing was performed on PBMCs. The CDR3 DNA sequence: TGTGCCAGTTCCTCCTCTACCAGGGTGAACACTGAAGCTTTCTTT. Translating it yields CASSSSTRVNTEAFF.